Here is one T cell receptor beta chain with its context. Measured with immunoSEQ multiplex PCR; TCRdb has only the in-frame clones, and not every one. Among tens of thousands of clones listed, about 77% were seen once. These data come from a study of blood T cell repertoires in COVID-19. The length of the CDR3 is 15 residues. CDR1 and CDR2 from the germline V gene are SGHTA and FQGNSA. The ends lost 5 bases at V and 0 bases at J; junction bases unmatched: 6. The sample was peripheral blood. V and J are TRBV7-2 and TRBJ2-7; 8 bases align to TRBD2. The receptor's source is a human donor in a cohort sampled during active COVID-19. The CDR3 sequence: CASSHSGISSYEQYF. The CDR3 DNA reads TGTGCCAGCAGCCATAGCGGGATAAGCTCCTACGAGCAGTACTTC.